This T cell receptor (beta chain) was sequenced during a study of cytomegalovirus exposure and HLA in healthy donors. Sampled while nominally healthy, donors likely had unrecorded immune exposures. The study ran its PCR with 60 Vbeta and 13 Jbeta primers. TCRdb's table, derived via immunoSEQ multiplex PCR, lists solely in-frame clones and lacks some. The table includes tens of thousands of clones, about three quarters detected once. The germline V gene encodes CDR1 MNHNS and CDR2 SASEGT. V gave up 7 bases and J gave up 10 bases, with 17 bases separating them. The CDR3 consists of 14 residues. What was sequenced was PBMCs. The origin of this receptor is a male donor in good health and CMV-seropositive. V gene TRBV6-1 combines with J gene TRBJ1-6; D remains ambiguous. The CDR3 protein is CASMRANLGSPLHF. The CDR3 nucleotides are TGTGCCAGCATGAGGGCCAACCTTGGATCACCCCTCCACTTT.